Each of the 13 T cell receptor beta chains below was sequenced from the same sample in a study of blood T cell repertoires in COVID-19. Produced via immunoSEQ multiplex PCR; TCRdb's table is partial and in-frame only. In the table there are 200,000 to 250,000 clones, 86% of which are singletons. Sequenced sample: peripheral blood. These receptor sequences come from a man aged 50 to 59 with acute or convalescent COVID-19.

This clone has more than one count but fewer than ten. In the same sample, other DNA sequences code for this CDR3. The rearrangement links TRBV12-3 or TRBV12-4 to TRBJ1-5; D not certain. The CDR3 loop spans 12 amino acids. V lost 3 bases and J 4 bases, leaving 4 bases between the germline ends. CDR3 region: CASSFRNQPQHF. CDR3 DNA: TGTGCCAGCAGTTTCAGAAATCAGCCCCAGCATTTT.

The chain recombines TRBV5-1 with TRBJ1-1; 7 bases align to TRBD1. J was trimmed by 1 base and V by 4 bases; bases with no gene match: 4. The CDR3 has 14 residues. Germline loops: CDR1 SGHRS, CDR2 YFSETQ. The CDR3 loop is CASSGQVTNTEAFF. The CDR3 region has the DNA TGCGCCAGCAGCGGACAGGTAACGAACACTGAAGCTTTCTTT.

This chain links TRBV2 with TRBJ1-1; 7 nucleotides agree with TRBD1. Trimming at V came to 1 base and at J to 0 bases, leaving 2 bases not matched to a gene. The CDR3 covers 15 residues. Germline V gene data show CDR1 as SNHLY and CDR2 as FYNNEI. The CDR3 DNA sequence: TGTGCCAGCAGTGAAGAAGGGGGCTTGAACACTGAAGCTTTCTTT. The encoded protein is CASSEEGGLNTEAFF.

The CDR3 nucleotides are TGTGCCAGTAGTGCGACCCCGGGGACCGGGGAGCTGTTTTTT. Residues: CASSATPGTGELFF. The V gene is TRBV19, the J gene TRBJ2-2, with a possible D match to TRBD2 (5 bases). V was clipped by 5 bases and J by 5 bases, with 12 bases between them. The CDR3 loop spans 14 amino acids. CDR1 and CDR2 (germline): LNHDA, SQIVND (reference sequence).

The J gene is TRBJ1-2, the V gene TRBV6-5; weak D call: TRBD1 (6 bases). Germline V gene lookup returns CDR1 MNHEY and CDR2 SVGAGI. The germline V and J ends were trimmed by 5 bases and 4 bases, with 14 bases remaining between them. The CDR3 consists of 14 residues. The CDR3 nucleotides read TGTGCCAGCAGTAGGGACATTGGAGTCTATGGCTACACCTTC. It specifies CASSRDIGVYGYTF.

V and J are TRBV30 and TRBJ2-4; tentative D call: TRBD1 (6 bases). V was pared by 3 bases and J by 1 base, with 13 bases between. The CDR3 contains 15 residues. Germline-derived CDR1 and CDR2 are GTSNPN and SVGIG (reference sequence). CDR3 sequence: CAWRELTGAKNIQYF. CDR3 nucleotides: TGTGCCTGGAGAGAGCTCACAGGGGCCAAAAACATTCAGTACTTC.

The rearrangement uses TRBV6-5 and TRBJ1-3; D not resolved. This CDR3 has 14 amino acids. Germline assignment: CDR1 MNHEY and CDR2 SVGAGI. The ends were cut back, 6 bases at V and 0 bases at J, with 9 bases in the middle. The CDR3 here is CASRYGSSGNTIYF. DNA of the CDR3: TGTGCCAGCAGATACGGGAGCTCTGGAAACACCATATATTTT.

The V call is TRBV2, the J call TRBJ1-4, with D unresolved. Deletions cut 6 bases from V and 8 bases from J, with 19 bases between. CDR1 and CDR2 (germline): SNHLY, FYNNEI. The CDR3 has 15 amino acids. CDR3 region: CASRRREGFDEKLFF. The CDR3, as DNA: TGTGCCAGCAGAAGGAGAGAGGGCTTCGACGAAAAACTGTTTTTT.

This chain links TRBV6-1 with TRBJ1-2; D not certain. The CDR3 is made up of 15 amino acids. Trimming removed 2 bases at V and 2 bases at J, with 12 bases between. CDR1 is MNHNS, CDR2 SASEGT, per germline. CDR3 in amino acids: CASSERFGGNYGYTF. CDR3 sequence (DNA): TGTGCCAGCAGTGAAAGGTTCGGCGGGAACTATGGCTACACCTTC.

This chain uses TRBV5-8 with TRBJ1-3; the D is unclear. CDR1 is SGHTS and CDR2 is YDEGEE in the germline V gene. Trimming removed 0 bases at V and 0 bases at J, with 7 bases between. The CDR3 has 15 residues. CDR3 amino acids: CASSLGGYSGNTIYF. The CDR3 DNA sequence: TGTGCCAGCAGCTTGGGAGGGTACTCTGGAAACACCATATATTTT. Full variable domain (missing parts from reference TRBV5-8 and TRBJ1-3): EAGVTQSPTHLIKTRGQQATLRCSPISGHTSVYWYQQALGLGLQFLLWYDEGEERNRGNFPPRFSGRQFPNYSSELNVNALELEDSALYLCASSLGGYSGNTIYFGEGSWLTVV.

DNA for the CDR3: TGTGCCAGCACCTCAGGGGGCAATACTGAAGCTTTCTTT. As protein: CASTSGGNTEAFF. This rearrangement joins TRBV18 to TRBJ1-1; 8 bases align to TRBD1. The CDR3 consists of 13 residues. Germline V gene data show CDR1 as KGHSH and CDR2 as LQKENI. The V segment lost 8 bases and the J segment 5 bases; nucleotides outside the gene matches: 7.

This chain links TRBV12-5 with TRBJ2-3, with TRBD2 identical over 8 bases. With 1 base clipped from V and 0 bases from J, the junction kept 12 bases outside the gene matches. CDR3 size: 19 residues. Germline CDR1 is LGHNT and CDR2 is FRNRAP. The CDR3 nucleotides read TGTGCTAGTGGTTTGGGCCTCGATGGCGGGGGGCCAAGCACAGATACGCAGTATTTT. Its protein is CASGLGLDGGGPSTDTQYF. The full variable domain, rest sourced from reference TRBV12-5 and TRBJ2-3, is DARVTQTPRHKVTEMGQEVTMRCQPILGHNTVFWYRQTMMQGLELLAYFRNRAPLDDSGMPKDRFSAEMPDATLATLKIQPSEPRDSAVYFCASGLGLDGGGPSTDTQYFGPGTRLTVL.

The V call is TRBV14, the J call TRBJ1-6; D remains ambiguous. The V and J ends lost 1 base and 0 bases respectively, with 7 bases between them. Germline assignment: CDR1 SGHDN and CDR2 FVKESK. The length of the CDR3 is 16 residues. CDR3 protein: CASSQGASSYNSPLHF. The CDR3 coding sequence is TGTGCCAGCAGCCAAGGCGCGAGCTCCTATAATTCACCCCTCCACTTT.